The rows below give T cell receptor beta chains drawn from one sample of a study of high-grade serous ovarian cancer treatment subgroups. Only in-frame clones appear in the TCRdb table, and some are missing; sequencing was by immunoSEQ multiplex PCR. The sample consists of 2,800 or so clones, roughly 80% of them appearing once. Sequenced material: tumor tissue. These receptor sequences come from a human donor with high-grade serous ovarian cancer. Each CDR3 is given with its conserved first and last residue. Each record gives: V gene, J gene, D gene, clone size, CDR3 DNA, CDR3 protein. The D gene is left open where the match is weak. Clone size, where shown, is once, few, many, or a class for clones that have expanded.

TRBV28,TRBJ2-7,.,.,TGTGCCAGCAGAGACCCGACGGGACTCTACGAGCAGTACTTC,CASRDPTGLYEQYF
TRBV6-5,TRBJ1-6,.,.,TGTGCCAGCAGTTACTCGTGGGGGTTCGGGAATTCACCCCTCCACTTT,CASSYSWGFGNSPLHF
TRBV7-8,TRBJ1-2,.,.,TGTGCCAGCAGCTTAGACCCGTATGGCTACACCTTC,CASSLDPYGYTF
TRBV19,TRBJ1-2,TRBD1,.,TGTGCCAGTAGTAGCGACAGGGGGCATGGCTACACCTTC,CASSSDRGHGYTF
TRBV7-8,TRBJ1-5,TRBD1,.,TGTGCCAGCAGCCCCGGAGGGACAGGAGCGGATCAGCCCCAGCATTTT,CASSPGGTGADQPQHF
TRBV28,TRBJ2-2,.,.,TGTGCCAGCAGACCCGGACAGAACACCGGGGAGCTGTTTTTT,CASRPGQNTGELFF
TRBV9,TRBJ2-2,.,.,TGTGCCAGCAGCACCCGACAGAACACCGGGGAGCTGTTTTTT,CASSTRQNTGELFF
TRBV5-4,TRBJ2-3,.,once,TGTGCCAGCAGCTTGGCCATGGGGGCAGATACGCAGTATTTT,CASSLAMGADTQYF
TRBV7-8,TRBJ1-1,TRBD1,.,TGTGCCAGCAGCTCCCGACAGGGGGCGGCTTTCTTT,CASSSRQGAAFF
TRBV30,TRBJ2-7,TRBD2,.,TGTGCCTGGAGGAGGTTTGGCGGACTAGCGGGAGGGCACGAGCAGTACTTC,CAWRRFGGLAGGHEQYF
TRBV5-4,TRBJ2-7,.,.,TGTGCCAGCAGCCTGCGCAACTACGAGCAGTACTTC,CASSLRNYEQYF
TRBV19,TRBJ1-5,TRBD1,.,TGTGCCAGTAGCCTAACAGGGGGGTGGAATCAGCCCCAGCATTTT,CASSLTGGWNQPQHF
TRBV10-1,TRBJ2-5,.,.,TGCGCCAGCAGTGAGTCAGGGGCCACCCCACGGCAGTACTTC,CASSESGATPRQYF
TRBV5-1,TRBJ1-6,TRBD1,once,TGCGCCAGCAGATCCACCCCGGGACAGGGTAATTCACCCCTCCACTTT,CASRSTPGQGNSPLHF
TRBV2,TRBJ2-2,TRBD1,.,TGTGCCAGCAAGACAGGGAGCACCGGGGAGCTGTTTTTT,CASKTGSTGELFF
TRBV25-1,TRBJ2-4,.,few,TGTGCCAGCAGTGAGTATCGAGGGAGCATTCAGTACTTC,CASSEYRGSIQYF
TRBV7-9,TRBJ2-1,TRBD2,few,TGTGCCAGCAGCTCCACTAGCGGGAGGGCCGGGAAAGCTAATGAGCAGTTCTTC,CASSSTSGRAGKANEQFF
TRBV30,TRBJ1-2,.,.,TGTGCCTGGAGTGTAACACCCACCGGAACTTACACCTTC,CAWSVTPTGTYTF
TRBV6-4,TRBJ2-1,TRBD2,.,TGTGCCAGCTCACTAGCGGGAGATGGCAATGAGCAGTTCTTC,CASSLAGDGNEQFF
TRBV25-1,TRBJ2-7,.,.,TGTGCCAGCACCCCATTTAGGGGGGTTGGAAAGCAGTACTTC,CASTPFRGVGKQYF
TRBV5-6,TRBJ1-6,.,.,TGTGCCAGCAGCTTGAGGCAGGTTAAGTCACCCCTCCACTTT,CASSLRQVKSPLHF
TRBV7-9,TRBJ1-1,.,.,TGTGCCAGCAGTTTACAGGGTGACACTGAAGCTTTCTTT,CASSLQGDTEAFF
TRBV7-3,TRBJ2-6,.,.,TGTGCCAGCAGCCCCCACGGGGAACCCTCTGGGGCCAACGTCCTGACTTTC,CASSPHGEPSGANVLTF
TRBV5-1,TRBJ2-7,.,few,TGCGCCAGCAGCTGGGGGACGGAGGGAGAGCAGTACTTC,CASSWGTEGEQYF
TRBV6-6,TRBJ1-4,.,.,TGTGCCAGCAGTAAGGACGGAATTAATGAAAAACTGTTTTTT,CASSKDGINEKLFF
TRBV2,TRBJ2-2,TRBD2,.,TGTGCCAGCAGGGTTCGGGGGGGGAACACCGGGGAGCTGTTTTTT,CASRVRGGNTGELFF
TRBV6-4,TRBJ2-1,TRBD2,.,TGTGCCAGTTCCCAATGCGAGCGGGGTCGTGTGGATGAGCAGTTCTTC,CASSQCERGRVDEQFF
TRBV6-1,TRBJ2-3,.,.,TGTGCCAGCACCTGGAGCCAAGATACGCAGTATTTT,CASTWSQDTQYF
TRBV25-1,TRBJ1-4,TRBD1,.,TGTGCCACCGCTGGGACAGGGAGTGAAAAACTGTTTTTT,CATAGTGSEKLFF
TRBV6-4,TRBJ2-1,TRBD2,.,TGTGCCAGCAACTTGACTAGCGGGGACCACAATGAGCAGTTCTTC,CASNLTSGDHNEQFF
TRBV19,TRBJ2-1,TRBD2,.,TGTGCCAGTAGTATCGGGAGGGATTACAACAATGAGCAGTTCTTC,CASSIGRDYNNEQFF
TRBV10-3,TRBJ2-1,.,.,TGTGCCATCAGTGCTACTAGTCTCCCTGAGCAGTTCTTC,CAISATSLPEQFF
TRBV4-2,TRBJ2-7,TRBD2,once,TGTGCCAGCAGCCAAGATAGCGGGAGCTCCTACGAGCAGTACTTC,CASSQDSGSSYEQYF
TRBV7-6,TRBJ2-1,.,.,TGTGCCAGCAGCCCTTCATCTAGTAGCAGTGAGCAGTTCTTC,CASSPSSSSSEQFF
TRBV5-6,TRBJ2-6,.,.,TGTGCCAGCAGCTTACCCGAAAGGACTGGGGCCAACGTCCTGACTTTC,CASSLPERTGANVLTF
TRBV27,TRBJ1-4,.,.,TGTGCCAGCAGTTTATGGGGGGGGGCTGAAAAACTGTTTTTT,CASSLWGGAEKLFF
TRBV5-6,TRBJ2-7,TRBD2,few,TGTGCCAGCAGCTTGGGACTAGCGAACGAGCAGTACTTC,CASSLGLANEQYF
TRBV11-3,TRBJ2-3,.,.,TGTGCCAGCAGCCCTGGAGGGGAGCCCACAGATACGCAGTATTTT,CASSPGGEPTDTQYF
TRBV20-1,TRBJ1-1,.,.,TGCAGTGCTAGTACTTACACTGAAGCTTTCTTT,CSASTYTEAFF
TRBV6-5,TRBJ2-7,.,.,TGTGCCAGCAGTTATGGACAGTTACCCTACGAGCAGTACTTC,CASSYGQLPYEQYF